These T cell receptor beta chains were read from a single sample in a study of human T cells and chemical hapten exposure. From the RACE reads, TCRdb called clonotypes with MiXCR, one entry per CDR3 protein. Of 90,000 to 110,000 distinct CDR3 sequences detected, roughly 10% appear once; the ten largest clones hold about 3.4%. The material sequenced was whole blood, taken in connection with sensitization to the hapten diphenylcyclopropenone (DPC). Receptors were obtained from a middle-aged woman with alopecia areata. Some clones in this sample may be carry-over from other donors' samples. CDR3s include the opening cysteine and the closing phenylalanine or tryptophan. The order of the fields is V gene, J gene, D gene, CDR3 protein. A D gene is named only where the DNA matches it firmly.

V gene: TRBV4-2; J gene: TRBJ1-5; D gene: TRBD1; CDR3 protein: CASSQVGTTGFSNQPQHF
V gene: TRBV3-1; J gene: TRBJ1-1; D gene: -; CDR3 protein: CASSQEQQNTEAFF
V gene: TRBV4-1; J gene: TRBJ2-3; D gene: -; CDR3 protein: CASSLLPGVPSTDTQYF
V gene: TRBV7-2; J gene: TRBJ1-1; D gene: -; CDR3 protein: CASSLRRDRGTEAFF
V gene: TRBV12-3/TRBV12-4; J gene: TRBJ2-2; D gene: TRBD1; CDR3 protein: CASITSTGGILGGELFF
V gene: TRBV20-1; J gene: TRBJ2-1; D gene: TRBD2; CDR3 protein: CSAPTSGGFYNEQFF
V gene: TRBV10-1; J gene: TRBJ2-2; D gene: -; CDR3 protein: CASSEYGGTGELFF
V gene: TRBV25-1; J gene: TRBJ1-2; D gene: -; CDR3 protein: CASSEGTGNYGYTF
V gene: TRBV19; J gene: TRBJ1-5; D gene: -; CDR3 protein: CASTDTYQPQHF
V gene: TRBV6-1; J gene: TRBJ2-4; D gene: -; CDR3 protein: CASSEQGPLEYF
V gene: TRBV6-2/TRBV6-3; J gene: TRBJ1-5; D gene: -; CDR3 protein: CASNDPWGNQPQHF
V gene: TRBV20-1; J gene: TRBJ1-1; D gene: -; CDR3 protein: CSARDLSGAFGEAFF
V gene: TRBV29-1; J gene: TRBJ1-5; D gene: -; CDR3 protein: CSVAQGSDQPQHF
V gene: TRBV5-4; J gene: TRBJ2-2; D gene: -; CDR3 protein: CASSLAGVTGELFF
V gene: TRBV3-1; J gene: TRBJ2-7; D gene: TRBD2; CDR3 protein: CASSPGLAAEEQYF
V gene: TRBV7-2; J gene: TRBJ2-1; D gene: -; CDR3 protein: CASSLLDEQFF
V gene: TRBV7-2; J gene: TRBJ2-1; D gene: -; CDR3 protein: CATLGSNEQFF
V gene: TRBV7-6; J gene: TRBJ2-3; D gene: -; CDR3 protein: CASSLGGRTSTDTQYF
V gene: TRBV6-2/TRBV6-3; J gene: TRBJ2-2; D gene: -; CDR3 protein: CASSSHGDTENTGELFF
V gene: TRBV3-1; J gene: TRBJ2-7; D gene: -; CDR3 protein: CASSQEDQGSYEQYF
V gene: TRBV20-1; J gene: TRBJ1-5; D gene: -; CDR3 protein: CSVPPQGRDNQPQHF
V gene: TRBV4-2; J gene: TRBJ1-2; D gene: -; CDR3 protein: CASSQDKFGYGYTF
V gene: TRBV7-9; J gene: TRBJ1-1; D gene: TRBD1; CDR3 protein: CASSLASLGTGGLGEVEAFF
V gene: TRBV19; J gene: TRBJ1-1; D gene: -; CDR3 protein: CASSMGRVNTEAFF
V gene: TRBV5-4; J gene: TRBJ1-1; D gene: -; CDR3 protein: CASSLPGTEAFF
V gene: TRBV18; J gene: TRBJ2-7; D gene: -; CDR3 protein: CASSSGDEQYF
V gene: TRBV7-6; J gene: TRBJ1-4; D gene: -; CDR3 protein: CASSFSATNEKLFF
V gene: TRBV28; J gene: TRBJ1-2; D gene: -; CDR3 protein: CASTTHRDGSFF
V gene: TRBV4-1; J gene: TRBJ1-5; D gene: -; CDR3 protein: CASSPNVGQPQHF
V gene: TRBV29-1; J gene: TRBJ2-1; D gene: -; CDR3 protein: CSVTRTSSYNEQFF
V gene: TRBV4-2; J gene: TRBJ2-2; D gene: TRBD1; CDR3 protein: CASSQLPLLGQGADTGELFF
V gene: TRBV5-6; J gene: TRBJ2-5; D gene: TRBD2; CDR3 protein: CASNRLAGYQETQYF
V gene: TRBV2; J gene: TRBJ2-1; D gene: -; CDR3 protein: CASSVHNEQFF
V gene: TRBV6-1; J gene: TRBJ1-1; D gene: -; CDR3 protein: CASMGLLVSEAFF
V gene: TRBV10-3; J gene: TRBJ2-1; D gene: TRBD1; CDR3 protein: CAISEFIYMGQGHNEQFF
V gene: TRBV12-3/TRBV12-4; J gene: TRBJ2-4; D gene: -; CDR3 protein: CASAISLAKNIQYF
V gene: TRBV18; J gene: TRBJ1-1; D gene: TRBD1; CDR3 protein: CASSPSTGGTEAFF
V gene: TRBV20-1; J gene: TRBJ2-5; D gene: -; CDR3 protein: CSASPRAFLTDETQYF
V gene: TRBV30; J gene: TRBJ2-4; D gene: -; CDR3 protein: CAWGTGGGNIQYF
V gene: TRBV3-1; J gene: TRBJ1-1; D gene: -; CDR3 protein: CASSQEGRNTEAFF
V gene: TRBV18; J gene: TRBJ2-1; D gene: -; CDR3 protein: CASSPDREGFDEQFF
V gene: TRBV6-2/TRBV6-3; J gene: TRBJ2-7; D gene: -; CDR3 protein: CASSLGRYYEQYF
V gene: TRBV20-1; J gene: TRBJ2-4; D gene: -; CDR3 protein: CSASPGHIQYF
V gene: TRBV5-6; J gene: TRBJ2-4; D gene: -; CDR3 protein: CASSLAGKNIQYF
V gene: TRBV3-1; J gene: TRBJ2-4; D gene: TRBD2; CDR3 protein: CASTGGNLAKNIQYF